This is a list of T cell receptor beta chains from one sample in a study of PD-L1 blockade in urothelial cancer. Repertoires were generated with immunoSEQ multiplex PCR, while TCRdb's copy carries only in-frame clones and drops some. This sample has about 70,000 clones; about nine tenths occur once, and the top ten carry 4.5% to 5%. The material was PBMCs, obtained around atezolizumab (anti-PD-L1) treatment. All receptors come from a man in his sixties or seventies with urothelial cancer. Both conserved end residues are part of each CDR3. A D gene is named only where the DNA matches it firmly. Where a row states a size, it is once, few, many or the class of an expanded clone; other rows omit it.

V gene	clone size	D gene	J gene	CDR3 DNA	CDR3 protein
TRBV5-1	once	-	TRBJ2-7	TGCGCCAGCAGCTTGGAAGGGGGCGAGCAGTACTTC	CASSLEGGEQYF
TRBV6-1	-	TRBD1	TRBJ1-1	TGTGCCAGCAGTGAAACAGGGGGTGGCACTGAAGCTTTCTTT	CASSETGGGTEAFF
TRBV6-1	-	-	TRBJ2-6	TGTGCCAGCAGTGAAGGGGCCTCTGGGGCCAACGTCCTGACTTTC	CASSEGASGANVLTF
TRBV7-2	-	TRBD2	TRBJ2-2	TGTGCCAGCAGCAGGACTAGCGGGTTCTTTAACACCGGGGAGCTGTTTTTT	CASSRTSGFFNTGELFF
TRBV19	-	TRBD1	TRBJ1-5	TGTGCCAGTAGTCTACAGGGGAGCAATCAGCCCCAGCATTTT	CASSLQGSNQPQHF
TRBV19	-	-	TRBJ2-6	TGTGCCAGTAATGTGATCGGGGGTTCTGGGGCCAACGTCCTGACTTTC	CASNVIGGSGANVLTF
TRBV15	-	TRBD1	TRBJ1-5	TGTGCCACCAGCAGAGACAGGGGGAGTCAGCCCCAGCATTTT	CATSRDRGSQPQHF
TRBV4-1	-	-	TRBJ2-7	TGCGCCAGCAGCCAAGAGTGGCCTAGCCCGTCTCGGGAGCAGTACTTC	CASSQEWPSPSREQYF
TRBV7-2	-	-	TRBJ1-5	TGTGCCAGCAGCCGGGACAATGGGGGCAATCAGCCCCAGCATTTT	CASSRDNGGNQPQHF
TRBV2	-	-	TRBJ2-2	TGTGCCAGCAGTGATCCAGGGAACACCGGGGAGCTGTTTTTT	CASSDPGNTGELFF
TRBV2	-	TRBD2	TRBJ2-1	TGTGCCAGCAGTGACGGGACTAGCGGGAGTCGGAGTGAGCAGTTCTTC	CASSDGTSGSRSEQFF
TRBV5-6	once	-	TRBJ2-1	TGTGCCAGCAGCTCCCTGCCACGGGGGAGCTCCTACAATGAGCAGTTCTTC	CASSSLPRGSSYNEQFF
TRBV5-6	-	TRBD2	TRBJ2-1	TGTGCCAGCAGTCGAAACGGGGCGGGAGGGGGCTACAATGAGCAGTTCTTC	CASSRNGAGGGYNEQFF
TRBV10-1	-	-	TRBJ2-7	TGCGCCAGCAGTCCGGGGTTCACGAACGAGCAGTACTTC	CASSPGFTNEQYF
TRBV6-5	few	TRBD1	TRBJ1-4	TGTGCCAGCAAAGGGGGCGCGGGTGAAAAACTGTTTTTT	CASKGGAGEKLFF
TRBV5-8	-	TRBD1	TRBJ2-5	TGTGCCAGCAGCTTGGCCTCGCGGACAGGGGGACAAGAGACCCAGTACTTC	CASSLASRTGGQETQYF
TRBV6-1	-	-	TRBJ1-4	TGTGCCAGCAGTGATGACAGGATATGGGAAAAACTGTTTTTT	CASSDDRIWEKLFF
TRBV2	-	TRBD1	TRBJ1-2	TGTGCCAGCAGTGAAACGACAGGGGGCGCGGATGGCTACACCTTC	CASSETTGGADGYTF
TRBV2	-	-	TRBJ2-7	TGTGCCAGCAAACCCCTTACGGGGACACAGACCTACGAGCAGTACTTC	CASKPLTGTQTYEQYF
TRBV4-2	-	-	TRBJ1-1	TGTGCCAGCAGCCAGATCGCGGTGGGACAGAACACTGAAGCTTTCTTT	CASSQIAVGQNTEAFF
TRBV9	-	TRBD2	TRBJ2-2	TGTGCCAGCAGCGTAACTAGCGGGGTGAACACCGGGGAGCTGTTTTTT	CASSVTSGVNTGELFF
TRBV19	-	TRBD2	TRBJ2-1	TGTGCCAGTAAAGGGGCGGGAGGGGGCCACAATGAGCAGTTCTTC	CASKGAGGGHNEQFF
TRBV29-1	-	TRBD1	TRBJ1-5	TGCAGCGTCGGCCGGGACAGGGGAAGGGGAGGCAATCAGCCCCAGCATTTT	CSVGRDRGRGGNQPQHF
TRBV27	-	-	TRBJ2-3	TGTGCCAGCAGTTTGTGGGGGGTGGCAGATACGCAGTATTTT	CASSLWGVADTQYF
TRBV4-2	-	TRBD2	TRBJ2-5	TGTGCCAGCAGCCAAGATTTGTCCGTTAAGGGAATCAGCGGGAGTCGCCAAGAGACCCAGTACTTC	CASSQDLSVKGISGSRQETQYF
TRBV28	-	-	TRBJ2-7	TGTGCCAGCAGGAGGATCTACGAGCAGTACTTC	CASRRIYEQYF
TRBV6-1	-	TRBD2	TRBJ2-5	TGTGCCAGCAACGAAGTCGGGAGGGTCAGGGAGACCCAGTACTTC	CASNEVGRVRETQYF
TRBV10-1	-	TRBD2	TRBJ2-5	TGCGCCAGCAGTGAGGGACTAGCGGGGGGACAAGAGACCCAGTACTTC	CASSEGLAGGQETQYF
TRBV5-4	-	TRBD2	TRBJ2-7	TGTGCCAGCAGCTTGGCGGCGGGAGAGATGTACGAGCAGTACTTC	CASSLAAGEMYEQYF
TRBV11-2	-	-	TRBJ1-3	TGTGCCAGCAGCTTAGGGCCGGGGAGCTCTGGAAACACCATATATTTT	CASSLGPGSSGNTIYF
TRBV27	once	-	TRBJ1-2	TGTGCCAGCAGACACCCTACCCACAGGGGCTACACCTTC	CASRHPTHRGYTF
TRBV11-2	once	-	TRBJ2-1	TGTGCCAGCAGCCCAGCGACGGCGCGTTACTACAATGAGCAGTTCTTC	CASSPATARYYNEQFF
TRBV7-9	-	-	TRBJ2-2	TGTGCCAGCAGCCGCGGCACGGGACAAAACACCGGGGAGCTGTTTTTT	CASSRGTGQNTGELFF
TRBV19	-	-	TRBJ2-5	TGTGCCAGTTCAGAGGGGGGGTTGGAGACCCAGTACTTC	CASSEGGLETQYF
TRBV7-6	once	TRBD2	TRBJ2-1	TGTGCCAGCAGCCCCCGGACTAGCGGCAACAATGAGCAGTTCTTC	CASSPRTSGNNEQFF
TRBV7-3	-	-	TRBJ2-5	TGTGCCAGCAGCTTTGGGCCGCGAGAAGAGACCCAGTACTTC	CASSFGPREETQYF
TRBV5-5	-	TRBD1	TRBJ1-3	TGTGCCAACCCGGACAGGGGACCCAGGAAATCTGGAAACACCATATATTTT	CANPDRGPRKSGNTIYF
TRBV6-5	few	-	TRBJ1-5	TGTGCCAGCAGTTACGTCATAGGGGATTTTCAGCCCCAGCATTTT	CASSYVIGDFQPQHF
TRBV19	-	TRBD2	TRBJ2-1	TGTGCCAGTAGTAATACAGCGGGAGGACTAGTATGGAATGAGCAGTTCTTC	CASSNTAGGLVWNEQFF
TRBV7-9	-	-	TRBJ2-1	TGTGCCAGCAGCTTAGGGGGCAGGAACAATGAGCAGTTCTTC	CASSLGGRNNEQFF
TRBV5-1	-	-	TRBJ2-3	TGCGCCAGCAGCCCCGGGACACCTCTTGATACGCAGTATTTT	CASSPGTPLDTQYF
TRBV2	-	-	TRBJ2-7	TGTGCCAGCAGTGATGAGGTAATGGACGAGCAGTACTTC	CASSDEVMDEQYF
TRBV19	few	TRBD1	TRBJ1-1	TGTGCCAGTAGCCGGGACAGGAACACTGAAGCTTTCTTT	CASSRDRNTEAFF
TRBV13	-	-	TRBJ2-1	TGTGCCAGCAGCTTTTTCGGGAGTGAGAGCTCCTACAATGAGCAGTTCTTC	CASSFFGSESSYNEQFF
TRBV19	-	-	TRBJ2-3	TGTGCCAGTAGTATAGGAGGGGGTTCGGTAGATACGCAGTATTTT	CASSIGGGSVDTQYF
TRBV6-5	-	-	TRBJ1-2	TGTGCCAGCAGTGAGAGAGGAGGGGCGCAAGGCTACACCTTC	CASSERGGAQGYTF